Shown below are 27 T cell receptor beta chains from a single sample sequenced in a study of T cells in Graves' hyperthyroidism and ophthalmopathy (dated by TCRdb to the late 2010s). The library came from multiplex PCR. Sequencer: Illumina HiSeq 2000. TCR beta CDR3 regions were amplified from RNA transcripts. A first-round RT-PCR of the TCR CDR3 used the HTBI primer set with the Qiagen OneStep RT-PCR kit. TCRdb applied fastp at Q25 and MiXCR to the public reads, then kept only in-frame beta chains. Each CDR3 protein gets just one entry, which takes the most common genes and DNA from the rows behind it. For this sample there are about 380,000 distinct CDR3 sequences; about 15% appear just once. 20% of the sample is taken by the ten largest. The sequenced material came from blood. These receptors were collected from a woman in her twenties or thirties with Graves' ophthalmopathy.

This clonotype occurred a few times. The chain couples TRBV14 to TRBJ1-4; a weak D match, TRBD1 (6 bases). Per the germline V gene, CDR1 is SGHDN and CDR2 is FVKESK. The CDR3 is 15 residues long. V lost 3 bases and J lost 5, with 13 bases in between. CDR3 loop: CASSHLRDTNEKLFF. CDR3 nucleotide sequence: TGTGCCAGCAGCCATCTCCGGGACACGAATGAAAAACTGTTTTTT.

This clonotype has only a few counts. The V call is TRBV2, the J call TRBJ2-7; 9 bases align to TRBD1. V lost 6 bases and J lost 7; bases outside the gene matches: 10. This CDR3 is 14 amino acids long. CDR1 and CDR2 (germline): SNHLY, FYNNEI. The CDR3 sequence: CASSPWDREGEQYF. As DNA, the CDR3 is TGTGCCAGCAGCCCCTGGGACAGGGAGGGAGAGCAGTACTTC.

J is TRBJ2-7 and V is TRBV5-1, with TRBD2 identical over 10 bases. Losses at the gene ends were 4 bases for V and 4 bases for J; bases not matched to a gene: 8. Germline CDR1 SGHRS, CDR2 YFSETQ. There are 15 residues in the CDR3. The CDR3 DNA follows: TGCGCCAGCAGCCCCTCCGGACTAGCGGAGTACGAGCAGTACTTC. Its protein is CASSPSGLAEYEQYF.

This clonotype appeared a few times. CDR3 in DNA: TGTGCCAGCAGTATTCTCAGGGTCCTAATGCCCTCTGGAAACACCATATATTTT. Encoded protein: CASSILRVLMPSGNTIYF. V usage is TRBV6-1 and J usage is TRBJ1-3; TRBD1 might be the D (5 bases). CDR3 length: 18 amino acids. Trimming took off 5 bases at V and 0 bases at J, with 20 bases between the two ends. The germline gives CDR1 MNHNS, CDR2 SASEGT.

In this sample, this clonotype turned up many times. The chain carries TRBV6-1 and TRBJ2-4; no reliable D call. V shed 5 bases and J shed 0 bases, with 17 bases lying between them. The CDR3 extends over 17 amino acids. CDR1 and CDR2 from the germline V gene are MNHNS and SASEGT. The CDR3 reads CASSPLVGRLAKNIQYF. The CDR3 DNA reads TGTGCCAGCAGTCCCCTGGTAGGACGGTTAGCCAAAAACATTCAGTACTTC.

This clonotype has ten or more counts. The J gene is TRBJ1-4, the V gene TRBV3-1, with TRBD1 as a possible D gene (6 bases). The germline V and J ends were trimmed by 1 base and 7 bases, with 13 bases remaining between them. Germline loops: CDR1 LGHDT, CDR2 YNNKEL (reference sequence). The CDR3 extends over 15 amino acids. CDR3 sequence: CASSQVGRGAEKLFF. The DNA for the CDR3 is TGTGCCAGCAGCCAAGTTGGTAGGGGGGCTGAAAAACTGTTTTTT.

The J gene is TRBJ2-2, the V gene TRBV27; 10 bases fit TRBD2. CDR1 is MNHEY and CDR2 is SMNVEV in the germline V gene (reference sequence). This CDR3 has 16 residues. Trimming at V came to 5 bases and at J to 5 bases, leaving 8 bases not matched to a gene. CDR3 bases: TGTGCCAGCAGTCCGGGACTAGCGTCAAGGACCGGGGAGCTGTTTTTT. Translating gives CASSPGLASRTGELFF.

This clonotype showed up many times. The chain carries TRBV20-1 and TRBJ2-1, with 10 bases identical to TRBD2. The CDR3 length is 15 residues. Germline V gene lookup returns CDR1 DFQATT and CDR2 SNEGSKA (reference sequence). J gave up 8 bases and V 6 bases, and 13 bases lay outside the gene matches. The CDR3 protein is CSATVRAGGADEQFF. The CDR3 nucleotides read TGCAGTGCAACCGTAAGAGCGGGGGGGGCCGATGAGCAGTTCTTC.

The chain employs TRBV5-8 and TRBJ1-2; D gene unclear. CDR1 and CDR2 from the germline V gene are SGHTS and YDEGEE. The length of the CDR3 is 13 residues. With 3 bases removed from V and 4 bases from J, the gap between germline ends came to 10 bases. This CDR3 reads CASSWEKAYGYTF. CDR3 nucleotides: TGTGCCAGCAGCTGGGAGAAGGCCTATGGCTACACCTTC.

The sample holds many counts of this clonotype. This chain connects TRBV28 to TRBJ1-2; D is uncertain. The germline gives CDR1 MDHEN, CDR2 SYDVKM. The CDR3 length is 12 residues. Trimming took off 8 bases at V and 1 base at J, with 8 bases between the two ends. CDR3 sequence: CASEGSNYGYTF. CDR3 coding DNA: TGTGCCAGCGAAGGGAGTAACTATGGCTACACCTTC.

This clonotype was recorded a few times. The chain recombines TRBV5-4 with TRBJ2-1; possibly TRBD2 for D (6 bases). The CDR3 is 14 amino acids. V was cut by 3 bases and J by 3 bases, with 10 bases left in between. In germline, CDR1 is SGHNT, CDR2 YYREEE (reference sequence). Written as DNA, the CDR3 is TGTGCCAGCAGCTCAAAAGCGGGCTACAATGAGCAGTTCTTC. This encodes CASSSKAGYNEQFF.

This clonotype was detected ten times or more. The chain is built from TRBV7-2 and TRBJ2-1; D call uncertain. CDR3 length: 14 amino acids. Germline assignment: CDR1 SGHTA and CDR2 FQGNSA. Trimming stripped 1 base from V and 3 bases from J, with 7 bases between. The CDR3 protein is CASSLEPVYNEQFF. The CDR3 nucleotides are TGTGCCAGCAGCTTAGAACCGGTCTACAATGAGCAGTTCTTC.

This clonotype was counted many times. The genes are TRBV29-1 and TRBJ1-1; TRBD1 might be the D (5 bases). In germline, CDR1 is SQVTM, CDR2 ANQGSEA. The length of the CDR3 is 16 residues. Between the trimmed V and J ends, which lost 4 bases and 3 bases, there was a span of 21 bases. DNA for the CDR3: TGCAGCGTTGGCAGGTTCGGGGGGAGTGGGGACACTGAAGCTTTCTTT. Encoded protein: CSVGRFGGSGDTEAFF.

This clonotype was counted ten times or more. The chain couples TRBV20-1 to TRBJ2-7; 8 nucleotides agree with TRBD1. Germline V CDR1 and CDR2: DFQATT, SNEGSKA (reference sequence). This CDR3 comprises 13 residues. The V segment lost 1 base and the J segment 6 bases; nucleotides outside the gene matches: 5. CDR3 loop: CSARGTGKSEQYF. In DNA form, the CDR3 reads TGCAGTGCTAGAGGGACAGGGAAGTCCGAGCAGTACTTC.

In this sample, this clonotype turned up many times. The CDR3 protein is CASSPPFTGSGGYTF. CDR3 coding DNA: TGTGCCAGCAGTCCCCCCTTTACAGGGTCGGGTGGCTACACCTTC. The rearrangement joins TRBV27 to TRBJ1-2; D is perhaps TRBD1 (6 bases). The length of the CDR3 is 15 residues. V gave up 5 bases and J gave up 7 bases, with 20 bases separating them. Germline CDR1 and CDR2: MNHEY and SMNVEV (reference sequence).

This clonotype was seen many times. The J gene is TRBJ1-2, the V gene TRBV18; D might be TRBD1 (5 bases). The CDR3 length is 13 residues. Trimming stripped 3 bases from V and 6 bases from J, with 11 bases between. Germline CDR1 KGHSH, CDR2 LQKENI. CDR3 amino acids: CASSPRELDGYTF. The CDR3 DNA reads TGTGCCAGCTCACCCAGGGAATTAGATGGCTACACCTTC.

This clonotype was seen repeatedly, ten times or more. The CDR3 loop is CASSWGRNADNEQFF. Written as DNA, the CDR3 is TGTGCCAGCAGCTGGGGACGGAACGCGGACAATGAGCAGTTCTTC. The rearrangement links TRBV11-3 to TRBJ2-1; D may match TRBD1 or TRBD2 (5 bases each). V was trimmed by 4 bases and J by 5 bases, leaving 15 bases between them. Looked up from germline, CDR1 is SGHNT and CDR2 is YENEEA. The CDR3 contains 15 residues. Using reference TRBV11-3 and TRBJ2-1 for the parts outside the CDR3, the full variable domain is EAGVVQSPRYKIIEKKQPVAFWCNPISGHNTLYWYLQNLGQGPELLIRYENEEAVDDSQLPKDRFSAERLKGVDSTLKIQPAELGDSAVYLCASSWGRNADNEQFFGPGTRLTVL.

This clonotype was observed many times. V gene TRBV28 combines with J gene TRBJ2-1, with 8 nucleotides matching TRBD2. In germline, CDR1 is MDHEN, CDR2 SYDVKM. V trimming: 3 bases; J trimming: 5 bases; junction bases outside the gene matches: 6. This CDR3 region has 15 residues. CDR3 sequence reads: CASSFAGGHDNEQFF. The CDR3 DNA follows: TGTGCCAGCAGTTTCGCGGGGGGCCATGACAATGAGCAGTTCTTC.

This clonotype was detected ten times or more. The chain carries TRBV11-2 and TRBJ1-2, with 7 bases that match TRBD1. CDR3 size: 15 residues. The germline V gene encodes CDR1 SGHAT and CDR2 FQNNGV. V lost 5 bases to trimming and J lost 4 bases; unmatched junction nucleotides: 10. The CDR3 sequence is CASSADGRGAYGYTF. DNA for the CDR3: TGTGCCAGCAGCGCTGACGGCAGGGGGGCCTATGGCTACACCTTC.

The sample holds a few counts of this clonotype. V is TRBV27 and J is TRBJ1-6, with TRBD1 matching over 7 bases. The junction had 14 bases not matched to a gene; V was cut back by 5 bases and J by 7 bases. The CDR3 is 17 amino acids. Germline CDR1 and CDR2: MNHEY and SMNVEV (reference sequence). CDR3 in DNA: TGTGCCAGCAGTCCAGCACGAGGGACAGCGGAGAATTCACCCCTCCACTTT. Its translation is CASSPARGTAENSPLHF.

This chain joins TRBV5-4 and TRBJ1-2; D possibly corresponds to TRBD1 (6 bases). There are 13 residues in the CDR3. Trimming stripped 5 bases from V and 8 bases from J, with 16 bases between. The germline CDR1 and CDR2 sequences are SGHNT and YYREEE (reference sequence). The DNA of the CDR3 is TGTGCCAGCAGGTTTACAGGGTCGGGGGGCTACACCTTC. Translation: CASRFTGSGGYTF. The full variable domain, completed using reference TRBV5-4 and TRBJ1-2, is ETGVTQSPTHLIKTRGQQVTLRCSSQSGHNTVSWYQQALGQGPQFIFQYYREEENGRGNFPPRFSGLQFPNYSSELNVNALELDDSALYLCASRFTGSGGYTFGSGTRLTVV.

This clonotype was seen repeatedly, ten times or more. The CDR3 loop reads CATSDFTTAGGYTF. DNA of the CDR3: TGTGCCACCAGTGATTTTACCACCGCGGGGGGCTACACCTTC. The gene calls are TRBV24-1 and TRBJ1-2; unclear D gene. Looked up from germline, CDR1 is KGHDR and CDR2 is SFDVKD. V was cut by 1 base and J by 8 bases, with 13 bases left in between. The CDR3 totals 14 residues.

The genes are TRBV18 and TRBJ1-3; D is undetermined. Germline CDR1 reads KGHSH; CDR2 reads LQKENI. V lost 4 bases, J lost 0 bases, and 4 bases lay in between. This CDR3 has 13 amino acids. Here the CDR3 DNA reads TGTGCCAGCTCACTCCCCTCTGGAAACACCATATATTTT. This translates into CASSLPSGNTIYF. Full variable domain (rest looked up from reference TRBV18 and TRBJ1-3): NAGVMQNPRHLVRRRGQEARLRCSPMKGHSHVYWYRQLPEEGLKFMVYLQKENIIDESGMPKERFSAEFPKEGPSILRIQQVVRGDSAAYFCASSLPSGNTIYFGEGSWLTVV.

This sequence joins TRBV14 and TRBJ2-3; 13 bases align to TRBD2. The CDR3 length is 17 residues. The germline V gene encodes CDR1 SGHDN and CDR2 FVKESK. V lost 4 bases, J lost 0 bases, and 4 bases stayed unmatched. The CDR3: CASSLWGLAGSTDTQYF. Written as DNA, the CDR3 is TGTGCCAGCAGCCTCTGGGGACTAGCGGGGAGCACAGATACGCAGTATTTT.

This clonotype was seen at least ten times. The CDR3 DNA is TGCAGTGCTAGAGATATGGGAAGCAATCAGCCCCAGCATTTT. Translated, it gives CSARDMGSNQPQHF. This chain uses TRBV20-1 with TRBJ1-5; no definite D call. Trimming removed 0 bases from V and 1 base from J, with 7 bases in between. Germline CDR1 is DFQATT and CDR2 is SNEGSKA (reference sequence). This CDR3 has 14 residues.

The V call is TRBV20-1, the J call TRBJ1-1; no definite D call. CDR1 is DFQATT and CDR2 is SNEGSKA in the germline V gene (reference sequence). Trimming stripped 0 bases from V and 6 bases from J, with 11 bases between. CDR3 size: 13 residues. CDR3 amino acids: CSARDVNGAEAFF. Written as DNA, the CDR3 is TGCAGTGCTAGAGATGTAAACGGGGCTGAAGCTTTCTTT.

This clonotype was recorded many times. This could be a read error, since a much larger clone is one nucleotide away. This CDR3 is CASRRQGNQPQHF. The CDR3 DNA sequence: TGTGCCAGCAGGAGACAGGGAAATCAGCCCCAGCATTTT. This sequence joins TRBV12-3 or TRBV12-4 and TRBJ1-5, with 7 bases identical to TRBD1. The trim removed 6 bases at V and 4 bases at J, leaving 3 bases unmatched. CDR3 length: 13 amino acids.